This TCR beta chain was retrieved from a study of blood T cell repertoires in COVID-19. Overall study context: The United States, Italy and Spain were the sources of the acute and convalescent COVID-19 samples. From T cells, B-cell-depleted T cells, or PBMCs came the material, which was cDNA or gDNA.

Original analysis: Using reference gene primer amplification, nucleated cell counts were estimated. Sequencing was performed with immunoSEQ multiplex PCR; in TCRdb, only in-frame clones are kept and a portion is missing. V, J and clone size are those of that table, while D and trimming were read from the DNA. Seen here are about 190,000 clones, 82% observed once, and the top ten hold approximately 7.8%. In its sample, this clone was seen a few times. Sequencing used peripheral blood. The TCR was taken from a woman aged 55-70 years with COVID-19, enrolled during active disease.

The CDR3 DNA reads as TGTGCCAGCAGCCGGGACACCAAGCCAGGTACTGAAGCTTTCTTT. Its translation: CASSRDTKPGTEAFF. The chain couples TRBV3-1 (or the pseudogene TRBV3-2) to TRBJ1-1; tentative D call: TRBD1 (6 bases). Germline CDR1 is LGHDT and CDR2 is YNNKEL (reference sequence). Deletions cut 4 bases from V and 5 bases from J, with 17 bases between. This CDR3 contains 15 residues.